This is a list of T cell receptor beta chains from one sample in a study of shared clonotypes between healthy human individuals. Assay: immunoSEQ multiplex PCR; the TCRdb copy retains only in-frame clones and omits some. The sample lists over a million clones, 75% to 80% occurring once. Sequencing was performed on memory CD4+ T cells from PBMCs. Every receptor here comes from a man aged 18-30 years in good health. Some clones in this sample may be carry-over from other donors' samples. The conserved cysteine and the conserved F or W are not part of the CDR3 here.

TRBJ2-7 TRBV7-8 ASSLARVPGDEQY
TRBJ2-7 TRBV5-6 ASSLRDNSYEQY
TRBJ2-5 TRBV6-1 ASSQSPGDQETQY
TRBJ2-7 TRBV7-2 ASIPDRGTYEQY
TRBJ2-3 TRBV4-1 ASSSGLAGVGSSTDTQY
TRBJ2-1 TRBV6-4 ASSPLPSSYNEQF
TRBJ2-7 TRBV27 ASSYLIGGVSYEQY
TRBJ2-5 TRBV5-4 ASSLEGGETQY
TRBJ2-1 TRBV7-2 ASSSLTSVNYNEQF
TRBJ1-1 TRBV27 ASSFLDRAGTEAF
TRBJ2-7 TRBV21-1 ASSIAPREREQY
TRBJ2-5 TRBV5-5 ASSLGWVQETQY
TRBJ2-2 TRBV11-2 ASSAQGQGSPGELF
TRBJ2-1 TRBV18 ASSPLTLHNEQF
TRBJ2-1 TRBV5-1 ASSLGSDYNEQF
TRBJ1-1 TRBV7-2 ASSLGNRMDPEAF
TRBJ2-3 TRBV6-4 ASSSGLRTDTQY
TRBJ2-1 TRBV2 ASRRLAAYNEQF
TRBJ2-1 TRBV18 ASSPVASGYNEQF
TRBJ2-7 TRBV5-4 ASSPAGTRSYEQY
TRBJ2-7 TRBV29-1 SVAGSSYEQY
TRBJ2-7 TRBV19 ASSIAGTGVSYEQY
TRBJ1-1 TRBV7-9 ASSLTVGSEAF
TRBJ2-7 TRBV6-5 ASSFIPGQGMGEQY
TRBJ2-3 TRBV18 ASSPRGTSGIGTDTQY
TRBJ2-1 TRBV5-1 ASAPGYRANEQF